A selection of T cell receptor beta chains follows, all from one sample in a study of immune evolution from preneoplasia to lung adenocarcinoma. Assay: immunoSEQ multiplex PCR; the TCRdb copy retains only in-frame clones and omits some. This table holds around 16,000 clones, about 88% found once. Material: FFPE invasive lung adenocarcinoma tissue. Source of these receptors: a person aged 65-85 years with invasive lung adenocarcinoma. The CDR3 runs from the conserved cysteine through the conserved F or W. A D gene is named only where the DNA matches it firmly.

TRBJ2-7,TRBV7-2,-,16,CASSLGEGGMGYEQYF,TGTGCCAGCAGCTTAGGCGAGGGGGGTATGGGGTACGAGCAGTACTTC
TRBJ1-5,TRBV7-6,TRBD1,15,CASSRQGGSNQPQHF,TGTGCCAGCAGTCGACAGGGGGGAAGCAATCAGCCCCAGCATTTT
TRBJ1-2,TRBV7-8,TRBD1,16,CASSDHGQASNYGYTF,TGTGCCAGCAGCGACCACGGACAGGCCTCTAACTATGGCTACACCTTC
TRBJ2-1,TRBV7-8,-,13,CASSFRLGWEQFF,TGTGCCAGCAGCTTTCGACTTGGGTGGGAGCAGTTCTTC
TRBJ2-1,TRBV10-3,TRBD2,15,CAISEPTGGADEQFF,TGTGCCATCAGTGAGCCTACCGGGGGGGCAGATGAGCAGTTCTTC
TRBJ2-2,TRBV9,TRBD2,16,CASSGQAGELVGELFF,TGTGCCAGCAGCGGACAAGCGGGAGAGTTGGTCGGGGAGCTGTTTTTT
TRBJ2-7,TRBV4-2,-,17,CASSQLLARTSAYEQYF,TGTGCCAGCAGCCAGCTCCTGGCAAGGACATCAGCCTACGAGCAGTACTTC
TRBJ1-2,TRBV30,TRBD1,16,CAWSASGGQWGDGYTF,TGTGCCTGGAGTGCCTCCGGGGGACAGTGGGGGGATGGCTACACCTTC
TRBJ2-1,TRBV27,-,15,CASSYLGTQDNEQFF,TGTGCCAGCTCCTACCTCGGGACACAAGACAATGAGCAGTTCTTC
TRBJ2-5,TRBV28,TRBD1,15,CASSLLQGARETQYF,TGTGCCAGCAGTTTATTACAGGGGGCTCGAGAGACCCAGTACTTC
TRBJ2-3,TRBV28,-,14,CASSWVGETDTQYF,TGTGCCAGCAGTTGGGTCGGTGAGACAGATACGCAGTATTTT